These 18 T cell receptor beta chains were all obtained from the same sample, sequenced in a study of cytomegalovirus exposure and HLA in healthy donors. The PCR contained 60 Vbeta and 13 Jbeta primers. Generated by immunoSEQ multiplex PCR, the TCRdb table keeps only in-frame clones and is missing some. Of about 36,000 clones in the sample, more than 60% were seen once. Material: PBMCs. The receptors here all came from a man aged 25-40 years in good health and CMV-seronegative.

This clone was seen only once. CDR3 amino acids: CASSKDSLGQPQHF. CDR3 nucleotides: TGTGCCAGCAGCAAGGACAGCTTAGGGCAGCCCCAGCATTTT. V usage is TRBV2 and J usage is TRBJ1-5, with D perhaps TRBD1 (6 bases). Germline CDR1 is SNHLY and CDR2 is FYNNEI. V dropped 6 bases and J dropped 7 bases, with 16 bases sitting between them. This CDR3 has 14 residues.

V is TRBV6-5 and J is TRBJ1-3; D possibly corresponds to TRBD1 (5 bases). With 5 bases removed from V and 7 bases from J, the gap between germline ends came to 15 bases. CDR3 size: 14 residues. Germline CDR1 reads MNHEY; CDR2 reads SVGAGI. CDR3 amino acids: CASSTTVPGNTIYF. CDR3 DNA: TGTGCCAGCAGTACAACAGTGCCAGGGAACACCATATATTTT.

This clone was counted between two and nine times. V usage is TRBV6-6 and J usage is TRBJ2-1; TRBD2 aligns across 8 bases. The CDR3 has 16 residues. The germline gives CDR1 MNHNY, CDR2 SVGAGI (reference sequence). J was trimmed by 1 base and V by 3 bases; bases with no gene match: 5. This CDR3 reads CASSYSSGSSYNEQFF. The CDR3 DNA reads as TGTGCCAGCAGTTATTCGAGCGGGAGTTCCTACAATGAGCAGTTCTTC.

The sample holds a few counts of this clone. V gene TRBV2 combines with J gene TRBJ2-1; 10 bases map to TRBD2. J lost 5 bases, V lost 5 bases, and 9 bases had no gene match. The CDR3 is 16 amino acids. From germline, CDR1 is SNHLY and CDR2 FYNNEI. The CDR3 protein is CASSFGSGRTHNEQFF. The CDR3 DNA sequence: TGTGCCAGCAGTTTCGGTAGCGGGAGGACCCACAATGAGCAGTTCTTC.

V usage is TRBV29-1 and J usage is TRBJ2-1; 8 nucleotides align to TRBD2. V shed 4 bases and J 10 bases; nucleotides not matched to a gene: 12. The germline V gene encodes CDR1 SQVTM and CDR2 ANQGSEA. The CDR3 covers 14 residues. CDR3 coding DNA: TGCAGCGTTGTGGCGGGGGTCGGGGGGGGAGAGCAGTTCTTC. Protein: CSVVAGVGGGEQFF.

The chain carries TRBV2 and TRBJ1-1, with TRBD1 matching 8 bases. With V trimmed by 9 bases and J by 3 bases, 3 bases remained unmatched. Germline loops: CDR1 SNHLY, CDR2 FYNNEI. The CDR3 is 12 residues long. This CDR3 reads CARRQGYTEAFF. The CDR3 DNA reads TGTGCCAGAAGACAGGGGTACACTGAAGCTTTCTTT.

J is TRBJ1-5 and V is TRBV4-1, with 7 bases matching TRBD1. This CDR3 has 15 residues. Germline V CDR1 and CDR2: MGHRA, YSYEKL. Trimming took 4 bases from V and 7 from J; bases not matched to a gene: 10. The DNA of the CDR3 is TGCGCCAGCAGCCCTAGGGACAGCGATGCCCAGCCCCAGCATTTT. Protein sequence: CASSPRDSDAQPQHF.

This clone was seen a few times. The chain couples TRBV25-1 to TRBJ1-2; TRBD1 agrees at 7 bases. Unmatched junction bases numbered 7, after V lost 1 base and J lost 2 bases. The CDR3 runs 16 residues. Germline lookup yields CDR1 MGHDK and CDR2 SYGVNS. This chain's CDR3 is CASSEFKTGRNYGYTF. The CDR3 nucleotides read TGTGCCAGCAGTGAATTCAAGACAGGGCGCAACTATGGCTACACCTTC.

The J gene is TRBJ2-5, the V gene TRBV7-2, with D possibly matching TRBD2 (6 bases). V lost 2 bases to trimming and J lost 5 bases, with 9 bases between them. This CDR3 is built from 13 residues. Per germline, CDR1 SGHTA and CDR2 FQGNSA. The CDR3 loop is CASSLRGGETQYF. In nucleotides, the CDR3 is TGTGCCAGCAGCTTACGGGGAGGCGAGACCCAGTACTTC.

The chain uses TRBV5-1 and TRBJ2-5; D remains ambiguous. Trimming removed 4 bases from V and 3 bases from J, with 10 bases in between. The germline CDR1 and CDR2 sequences are SGHRS and YFSETQ. The CDR3 runs to 13 residues. The CDR3 DNA sequence: TGCGCCAGCAGCCCGACTGGAAAAGAGACCCAGTACTTC. Amino acid sequence: CASSPTGKETQYF.

This chain's CDR3 is CASSEWRGRAPFVAYTGELFF. The CDR3 coding sequence is TGTGCCAGCAGTGAATGGAGAGGCAGGGCCCCCTTTGTCGCGTACACCGGGGAGCTGTTTTTT. V gene TRBV6-1 combines with J gene TRBJ2-2, with D perhaps matching TRBD1 (5 bases). This CDR3 region has 21 residues. Germline assignment: CDR1 MNHNS and CDR2 SASEGT. Trimming pared 2 bases from V and 3 bases from J, leaving 28 bases between.

Comment on this clone: The CDR3 does not close with the conserved phenylalanine or tryptophan, likely indicating a read error. The chain has TRBV27 and TRBJ1-1, with a tentative D call TRBD1 (6 bases). V was trimmed by 3 bases and J by 6 bases, leaving 14 bases between them. This CDR3 region has 14 residues. CDR1 is MNHEY, CDR2 SMNVEV, per germline (reference sequence). CDR3 in amino acids: CASSFYGGRSEAFL. CDR3 sequence (DNA): TGTGCCAGCAGTTTCTATGGGGGCAGGTCTGAAGCTTTCCTT.

The chain is built from TRBV28 and TRBJ1-1, with D perhaps TRBD1 (5 bases). From germline, CDR1 is MDHEN and CDR2 SYDVKM. This CDR3 is 15 amino acids long. V shed 3 bases and J shed 0 bases, with 11 bases lying between them. The DNA for the CDR3 is TGTGCCAGCAGTTTGTGGGGGGATGTGAACACTGAAGCTTTCTTT. This encodes CASSLWGDVNTEAFF.

This chain connects TRBV29-1 to TRBJ2-7; 11 positions agree with TRBD1. The germline V gene encodes CDR1 SQVTM and CDR2 ANQGSEA. Trimming took 6 bases from V and 1 from J; bases not matched to a gene: 2. The CDR3 covers 13 residues. The CDR3 loop is CSVGDRGSYEQYF. Written as DNA, the CDR3 is TGCAGCGTGGGGGACAGGGGGTCCTACGAGCAGTACTTC.

The V call is TRBV5-3, the J call TRBJ2-7, with 7 nucleotides matching TRBD2. TRBV5-3 is an open reading frame whose function is uncertain. This CDR3 has 11 amino acids. Trimming at V came to 0 bases and at J to 12 bases, leaving 3 bases not matched to a gene. This chain's CDR3 is CARSLELALYF. CDR3 sequence (DNA): TGTGCCAGAAGCTTGGAACTAGCGCTGTACTTC.

The J gene is TRBJ1-2, the V gene TRBV25-1; 8 bases map to TRBD1. Looked up from germline, CDR1 is MGHDK and CDR2 is SYGVNS. The CDR3 is made up of 14 amino acids. With 2 bases clipped from V and 3 bases from J, the junction kept 2 bases outside the gene matches. CDR3 region: CASSEPGGDYGYTF. DNA of the CDR3: TGTGCCAGCAGTGAACCAGGGGGCGACTATGGCTACACCTTC.

The chain recombines TRBV6-5 with TRBJ1-2; D is perhaps TRBD1 (5 bases). This CDR3 region has 13 residues. Germline assignment: CDR1 MNHEY and CDR2 SVGAGI. The ends were cut back, 6 bases at V and 3 bases at J, with 11 bases in the middle. This CDR3 reads CASRNKGYYGYTF. CDR3 coding DNA: TGTGCCAGCAGAAACAAGGGGTACTATGGCTACACCTTC.

The V gene is TRBV7-2, the J gene TRBJ2-7; no reliable D call. The germline gives CDR1 SGHTA, CDR2 FQGNSA. Between the trimmed V and J ends, which lost 5 bases and 0 bases, there was a span of 14 bases. The CDR3 covers 15 residues. CDR3 bases: TGTGCCAGCAGCCTAGGCCCCTTGAGCTCCTACGAGCAGTACTTC. Its translation is CASSLGPLSSYEQYF.